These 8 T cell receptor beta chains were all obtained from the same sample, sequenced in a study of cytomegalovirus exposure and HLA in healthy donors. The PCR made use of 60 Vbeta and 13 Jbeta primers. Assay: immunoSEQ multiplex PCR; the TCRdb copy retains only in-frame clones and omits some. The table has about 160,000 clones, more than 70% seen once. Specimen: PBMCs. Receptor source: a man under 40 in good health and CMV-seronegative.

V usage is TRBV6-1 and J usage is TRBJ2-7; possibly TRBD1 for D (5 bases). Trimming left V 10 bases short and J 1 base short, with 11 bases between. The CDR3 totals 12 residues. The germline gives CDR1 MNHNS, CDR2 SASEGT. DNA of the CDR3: TGTGCCACAACAGGCCGATCCTACGAGCAGTACTTC. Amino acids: CATTGRSYEQYF.

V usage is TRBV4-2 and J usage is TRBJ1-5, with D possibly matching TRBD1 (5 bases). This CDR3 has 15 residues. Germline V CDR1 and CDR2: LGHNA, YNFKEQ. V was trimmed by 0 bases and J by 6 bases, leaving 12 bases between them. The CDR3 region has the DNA TGTGCCAGCAGCCAAGAAGGAGGGGCCGGTCAGCCCCAGCATTTT. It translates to CASSQEGGAGQPQHF.

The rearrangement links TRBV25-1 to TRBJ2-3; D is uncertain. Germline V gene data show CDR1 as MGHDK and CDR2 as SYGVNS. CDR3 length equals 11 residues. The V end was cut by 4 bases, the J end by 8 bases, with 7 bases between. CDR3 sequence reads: CASSVLGTQYF. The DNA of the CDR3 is TGTGCCAGCAGTGTTCTAGGTACGCAGTATTTT.

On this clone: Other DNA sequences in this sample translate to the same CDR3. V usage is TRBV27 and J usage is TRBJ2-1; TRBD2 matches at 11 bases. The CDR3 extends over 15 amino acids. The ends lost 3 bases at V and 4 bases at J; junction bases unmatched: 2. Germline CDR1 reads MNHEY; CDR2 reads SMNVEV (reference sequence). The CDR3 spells CASSFGTSGYNEQFF. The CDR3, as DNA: TGTGCCAGCAGTTTCGGGACTAGCGGTTACAATGAGCAGTTCTTC.

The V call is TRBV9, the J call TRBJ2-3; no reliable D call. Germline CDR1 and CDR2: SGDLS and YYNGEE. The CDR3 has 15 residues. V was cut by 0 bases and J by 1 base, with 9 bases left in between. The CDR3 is CASSVGHQGTDTQYF. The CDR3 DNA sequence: TGTGCCAGCAGCGTAGGACACCAAGGCACAGATACGCAGTATTTT.

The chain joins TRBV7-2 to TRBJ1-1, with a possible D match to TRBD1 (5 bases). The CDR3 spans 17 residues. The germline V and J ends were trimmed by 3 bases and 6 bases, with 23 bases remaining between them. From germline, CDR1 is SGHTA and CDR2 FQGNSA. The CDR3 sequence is CASSFGGIGANNPEAFF. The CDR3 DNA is TGTGCCAGCAGCTTCGGGGGGATCGGCGCGAACAACCCTGAAGCTTTCTTT.

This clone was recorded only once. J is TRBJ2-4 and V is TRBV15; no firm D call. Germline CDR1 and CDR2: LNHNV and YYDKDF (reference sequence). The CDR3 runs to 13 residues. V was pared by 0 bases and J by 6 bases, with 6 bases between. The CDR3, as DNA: TGTGCCACCAGCAGAGACCGTAGAAACATTCAGTACTTC. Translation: CATSRDRRNIQYF.

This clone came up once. DNA of the CDR3: TGCGCCAGCAGTCTCGGCCAGGGCCTCAATCAGCCCCAGCATTTT. It yields the protein CASSLGQGLNQPQHF. This chain joins TRBV5-1 and TRBJ1-5; D might be TRBD1 (5 bases). The CDR3 consists of 15 residues. CDR1 is SGHRS and CDR2 is YFSETQ in the germline V gene. Trimming left V 5 bases short and J 3 bases short, with 15 bases between.